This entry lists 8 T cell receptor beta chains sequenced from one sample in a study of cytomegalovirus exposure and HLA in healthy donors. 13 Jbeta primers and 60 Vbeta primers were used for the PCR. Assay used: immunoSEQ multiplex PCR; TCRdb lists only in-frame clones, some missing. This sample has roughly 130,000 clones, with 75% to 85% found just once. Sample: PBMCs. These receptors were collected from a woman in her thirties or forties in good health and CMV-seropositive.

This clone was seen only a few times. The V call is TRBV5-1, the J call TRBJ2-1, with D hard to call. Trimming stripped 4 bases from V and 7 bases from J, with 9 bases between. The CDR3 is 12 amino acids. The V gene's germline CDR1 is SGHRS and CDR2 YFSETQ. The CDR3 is CASSHPGNEQFF. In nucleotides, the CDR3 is TGCGCCAGCAGCCACCCAGGTAATGAGCAGTTCTTC.

CDR3 sequence reads: CASSPWSGGPIEQYF. The CDR3 coding sequence is TGCGCCAGCAGCCCCTGGAGTGGCGGGCCCATCGAGCAGTACTTC. The rearrangement links TRBV5-1 to TRBJ2-7, with D tentatively TRBD2 (5 bases). Germline CDR1 reads SGHRS; CDR2 reads YFSETQ. The length of the CDR3 is 15 residues. V lost 4 bases and J lost 6, with 20 bases in between.

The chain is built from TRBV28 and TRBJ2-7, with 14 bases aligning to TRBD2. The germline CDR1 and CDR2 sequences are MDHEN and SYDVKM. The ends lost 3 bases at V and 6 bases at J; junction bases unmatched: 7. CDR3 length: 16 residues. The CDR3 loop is CASSLMGTSGSLEQYF. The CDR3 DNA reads TGTGCCAGCAGTTTGATGGGGACTAGCGGGAGTCTCGAGCAGTACTTC.

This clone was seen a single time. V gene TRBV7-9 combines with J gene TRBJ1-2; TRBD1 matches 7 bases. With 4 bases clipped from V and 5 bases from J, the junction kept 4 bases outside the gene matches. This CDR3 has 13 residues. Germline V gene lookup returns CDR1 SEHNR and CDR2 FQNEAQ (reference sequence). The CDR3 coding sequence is TGTGCCAGCAGCTCGACAGGGTTGTATGGCTACACCTTC. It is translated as CASSSTGLYGYTF.

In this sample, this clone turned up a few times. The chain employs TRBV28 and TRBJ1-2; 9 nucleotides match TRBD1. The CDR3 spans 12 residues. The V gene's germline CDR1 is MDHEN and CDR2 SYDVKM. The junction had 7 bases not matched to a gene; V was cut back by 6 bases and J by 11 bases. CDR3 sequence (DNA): TGTGCCAGCAGCGGGGACAGGGACGAGTACACCTTC. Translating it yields CASSGDRDEYTF.

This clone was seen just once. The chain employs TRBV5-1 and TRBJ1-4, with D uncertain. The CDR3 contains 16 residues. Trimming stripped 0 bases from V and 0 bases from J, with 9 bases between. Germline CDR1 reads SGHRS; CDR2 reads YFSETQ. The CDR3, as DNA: TGCGCCAGCAGCTTGGTCGGCGGGACAACTAATGAAAAACTGTTTTTT. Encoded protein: CASSLVGGTTNEKLFF.

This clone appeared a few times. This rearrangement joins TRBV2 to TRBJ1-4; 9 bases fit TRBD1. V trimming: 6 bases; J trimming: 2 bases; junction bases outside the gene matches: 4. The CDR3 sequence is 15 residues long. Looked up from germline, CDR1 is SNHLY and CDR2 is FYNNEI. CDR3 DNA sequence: TGTGCCAGCAGGGAAACAGGGGGCACTAATGAAAAACTGTTTTTT. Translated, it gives CASRETGGTNEKLFF.

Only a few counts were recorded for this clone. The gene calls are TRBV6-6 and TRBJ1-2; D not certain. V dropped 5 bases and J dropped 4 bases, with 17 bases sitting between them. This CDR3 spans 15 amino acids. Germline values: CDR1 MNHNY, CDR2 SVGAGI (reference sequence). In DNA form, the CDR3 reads TGTGCCAGCAGTGATGGCCAGAACACCCTCTATGGCTACACCTTC. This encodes CASSDGQNTLYGYTF.